The source of this TCR beta chain is a study of technical replicates of blood from several donors. CDR1 and CDR2 (germline): SNHLY, FYNNEI. The CDR3 is made up of 14 amino acids. Trimming removed 8 bases from V and 0 bases from J, with 14 bases in between. Sequenced by immunoSEQ multiplex PCR; TCRdb stores in-frame clones only, minus some. The sample contains fewer than 95,000 clones, around 94% of which appear only once. This clonotype originated in a human donor in good health. Sequences were obtained from T cells isolated from PBMCs. This chain connects TRBV2 to TRBJ2-7; tentatively, D is TRBD1 (6 bases). DNA for the CDR3: TGTGCCAGCGCGCGGACAGCTAGCTCCTACGAGCAGTACTTC. Its translation: CASARTASSYEQYF.